Listed below are T cell receptor beta chains from one sample, sequenced in a study of CD8 T cells in ankylosing spondylitis. TCRdb re-called the 5' RACE reads with MiXCR, one entry per CDR3 protein. The sample comprises 400,000 to 450,000 distinct CDR3 sequences, roughly 17% of which are singletons, and approximately 0.93% rests with the top ten. The specimen was blood, either unsorted or a sorted T cell fraction (not recorded which). The receptor source for this set is a male donor with ankylosing spondylitis. The conserved cysteine and the conserved F or W are not part of the CDR3 here.

ASSLRDTYYEQY,TRBV5-6,TRBJ2-7
ASSLGDLQNEQF,TRBV11-3,TRBJ2-1
SARMAGQTEAF,TRBV20-1,TRBJ1-1
ASSLMLQETQY,TRBV5-4,TRBJ2-5
ASRQDRVNTGELF,TRBV11-2,TRBJ2-2
ASSQVGGHNQPQH,TRBV4-3,TRBJ1-5
SARPGGGYEQY,TRBV20-1,TRBJ2-7
ASIPTDSPLH,TRBV6-2/TRBV6-3,TRBJ1-6
SARQGLAGGQDEQF,TRBV20-1,TRBJ2-1
ASSLDRGNYGYT,TRBV7-2,TRBJ1-2
ASSLAGRDTQY,TRBV12-3/TRBV12-4,TRBJ2-3
ASSPAGGQETQY,TRBV5-1,TRBJ2-5
ASSLPGWGGTEAF,TRBV7-9,TRBJ1-1
ASTNSDRSTGELF,TRBV12-3/TRBV12-4,TRBJ2-2
ASGDGYT,TRBV30,TRBJ1-2
ASSLNRPGQQY,TRBV12-3/TRBV12-4,TRBJ2-7
ASSPGQGGNEQF,TRBV5-1,TRBJ2-1
ASSSGQENELF,TRBV5-1,TRBJ2-2
ASSLGLFQETQY,TRBV5-1,TRBJ2-5
AWMLQGFWVNEQF,TRBV30,TRBJ2-1
ASSLSAGNNEQF,TRBV5-1,TRBJ2-1
ASRETGRTSNNQPQH,TRBV6-1,TRBJ1-5
ASRPDGDEQY,TRBV5-1,TRBJ2-7